Below are 17 T cell receptor beta chains sequenced from a single sample in a study of T-cell reconstitution after alpha-beta-depleted transplantation in children. Preparation of the TCRbeta library was carried out with unique molecular identifiers. TCRdb recomputed calls from the PCR reads with MiXCR, one row per CDR3 protein. The table has about a million distinct CDR3 sequences, around 30% seen once; the top ten hold about 28%. The starting material was PBMCs, mostly from graft donor cells, obtained 360 days after TCRalphabeta/CD19-depleted stem cell transplant. The receptors were sampled from a boy in the first two years of life who had a stem cell transplant for SCID, so the T cells may come from the graft donor.

This chain joins TRBV4-3 and TRBJ1-2; no reliable D call. Between the trimmed V and J ends, which lost 0 bases and 4 bases, there was a span of 18 bases. The V gene's germline CDR1 is LGHNA and CDR2 YSLEER. The CDR3 contains 17 residues. CDR3 loop: CASSQDNSKDFIYGYTF. The CDR3 bases are TGCGCCAGCAGCCAAGATAATTCGAAAGATTTCATCTATGGCTACACCTTC.

The J gene is TRBJ2-7, the V gene TRBV20-1, with TRBD2 matching 10 bases. V lost 3 bases, J lost 1 base, and 6 bases stayed unmatched. CDR1 is DFQATT and CDR2 is SNEGSKA in the germline V gene (reference sequence). The CDR3 runs 15 residues. The CDR3 region is CSASTTSGNSYEQYF. For the CDR3, the DNA is TGCAGTGCTAGTACCACTAGCGGGAATTCCTACGAGCAGTACTTC.

The gene calls are TRBV5-1 and TRBJ2-3, with 7 bases matching TRBD1. After removal of 0 bases from V and 5 bases from J, the junction contained 3 bases not matched to a gene. The CDR3 runs to 14 residues. The germline V gene encodes CDR1 SGHRS and CDR2 YFSETQ. The CDR3 DNA reads TGCGCCAGCAGCTTGGAGACAGGGAAAGATACGCAGTATTTT. Amino acids: CASSLETGKDTQYF. The full variable domain, its missing parts supplied by reference TRBV5-1 and TRBJ2-3, is KAGVTQTPRYLIKTRGQQVTLSCSPISGHRSVSWYQQTPGQGLQFLFEYFSETQRNKGNFPGRFSGRQFSNSRSEMNVSTLELGDSALYLCASSLETGKDTQYFGPGTRLTVL.

V and J are TRBV7-8 and TRBJ2-5; 11 bases fit TRBD2. Germline CDR1 SGHVS, CDR2 FQNEAQ. This CDR3 region has 18 residues. J gave up 4 bases and V 5 bases, and 15 bases lay outside the gene matches. The CDR3 region is CASSRGKLAGVLGETQYF. DNA for the CDR3: TGTGCCAGCAGCCGGGGAAAACTAGCGGGGGTCCTAGGAGAGACCCAGTACTTC.

This clonotype turned up a few times. The rearrangement uses TRBV10-3 and TRBJ2-3; D is perhaps TRBD1 (5 bases). The V end was cut by 3 bases, the J end by 2 bases, with 9 bases between. Germline-derived CDR1 and CDR2 are ENHRY and SYGVKD. The CDR3 loop spans 14 amino acids. The CDR3 loop is CAISEGAPTDTQYF. CDR3 sequence (DNA): TGTGCCATCAGTGAAGGGGCCCCCACAGATACGCAGTATTTT.

The chain uses TRBV12-3 or TRBV12-4 and TRBJ2-4; possible D gene TRBD1, 5 bases. This CDR3 region has 16 residues. V was pared by 5 bases and J by 0 bases, with 14 bases between. This CDR3 is CASSTWGTLAKNIQYF. The CDR3 coding sequence is TGTGCCAGCAGTACCTGGGGCACGCTAGCCAAAAACATTCAGTACTTC.

This sequence joins TRBV20-1 and TRBJ2-7, with a tentative D call TRBD2 (6 bases). CDR1 is DFQATT, CDR2 SNEGSKA, per germline (reference sequence). The CDR3 length is 13 residues. CDR3 DNA sequence: TGCAGCCTAAGGTCGGGGGTTTCCTACGAGCAGTACTTC. Protein: CSLRSGVSYEQYF.

Ten or more counts support this clonotype. The rearrangement links TRBV9 to TRBJ2-5; 7 positions match TRBD2. Germline V gives CDR1 SGDLS, CDR2 YYNGEE. Unmatched junction bases numbered 4, after V lost 0 bases and J lost 5 bases. This CDR3 has 14 amino acids. The CDR3 nucleotides read TGTGCCAGCAGCGTAGATGATAGCGGGGAGACCCAGTACTTC. It translates to CASSVDDSGETQYF.

The J gene is TRBJ2-1, the V gene TRBV6-1, with D maybe TRBD2 (6 bases). The CDR3 extends over 15 amino acids. V dropped 6 bases and J dropped 6 bases, with 18 bases sitting between them. The germline V gene encodes CDR1 MNHNS and CDR2 SASEGT. CDR3 protein: CASSSPRLGSNEQFF. The DNA of the CDR3 is TGTGCCAGCAGCTCCCCCAGACTAGGGTCCAATGAGCAGTTCTTC.

This clonotype was counted between two and nine times. This chain connects TRBV6-1 to TRBJ2-3; 8 bases fit TRBD1. The J segment lost 10 bases and the V segment lost 6 bases, leaving 18 bases of the junction unmatched. The CDR3 spans 16 residues. CDR1 and CDR2 from the germline V gene are MNHNS and SASEGT. CDR3 residues: CASRPISQGVGLAQYF. The CDR3 coding sequence is TGTGCCAGCAGGCCCATATCACAGGGGGTCGGATTGGCGCAGTATTTT.

This clonotype was picked up a small number of times. V gene TRBV5-1 combines with J gene TRBJ1-1; no reliable D call. Germline-derived CDR1 and CDR2 are SGHRS and YFSETQ. Trimming stripped 0 bases from V and 2 bases from J, with 17 bases between. This CDR3 has 17 residues. CDR3: CASSLGPTGSLNTEAFF. Here the CDR3 DNA reads TGCGCCAGCAGCTTGGGTCCCACGGGCAGCCTTAACACTGAAGCTTTCTTT.

The chain is built from TRBV7-9 and TRBJ2-5; D gene unclear. The CDR3 totals 12 residues. The germline V gene has CDR1 SEHNR and CDR2 FQNEAQ (reference sequence). Trimming shortened V by 3 bases and J by 5 bases, and 7 bases separated the two germline ends. The CDR3 sequence: CASSFHWETQYF. In DNA form, the CDR3 reads TGTGCCAGCAGCTTTCATTGGGAGACCCAGTACTTC.

Many counts were recorded for this clonotype. This chain joins TRBV27 and TRBJ2-1; possible D gene TRBD2, 7 bases. The CDR3 covers 16 residues. The ends were cut back, 0 bases at V and 1 base at J, with 10 bases in the middle. Germline-derived CDR1 and CDR2 are MNHEY and SMNVEV (reference sequence). CDR3 sequence (DNA): TGTGCCAGCAGTTTATCGGGGGGGCCTTCCTACAATGAGCAGTTCTTC. Protein sequence: CASSLSGGPSYNEQFF.

The V gene is TRBV5-1, the J gene TRBJ2-3; 10 nucleotides line up with TRBD2. In germline, CDR1 is SGHRS, CDR2 YFSETQ. The CDR3 totals 17 residues. Trimming at V came to 5 bases and at J to 2 bases, leaving 11 bases not matched to a gene. The CDR3 coding sequence is TGCGCCAGCAGTCTTCGGGCTAGCGGGGGTTTCACAGATACGCAGTATTTT. Its translation: CASSLRASGGFTDTQYF.

This clonotype was detected only a few times. The gene calls are TRBV11-1 and TRBJ2-7, with no clear D. CDR3 size: 12 residues. V dropped 6 bases and J dropped 0 bases, with 6 bases sitting between them. Germline V gene lookup returns CDR1 SGHAT and CDR2 FQDESV (reference sequence). Written as DNA, the CDR3 is TGTGCCAGCAGTCATGTCTCCTACGAGCAGTACTTC. Protein sequence: CASSHVSYEQYF.

This clonotype was seen a few times. The chain combines TRBV13 with TRBJ2-7, with D perhaps matching TRBD1 (5 bases). The V end was cut by 3 bases, the J end by 7 bases, with 16 bases between. Germline-derived CDR1 and CDR2 are PRHDT and FYEKMQ (reference sequence). The CDR3 contains 14 residues. The CDR3, as DNA: TGTGCCAGCAGCTTGGGCAGGGCCGGGTGGGAGCAGTACTTC. Protein sequence: CASSLGRAGWEQYF.

This clonotype was observed a few times. The CDR3 nucleotides are TGCGCCAGCAGTTCGGCGGCGCTGGGCTATGGCTACACCTTC. It codes for CASSSAALGYGYTF. This chain uses TRBV5-1 with TRBJ1-2; D is uncertain. This CDR3 contains 14 residues. The V end lost 5 bases, the J end lost 4 bases, and 15 bases lay between the germline ends. CDR1 is SGHRS and CDR2 is YFSETQ in the germline V gene.